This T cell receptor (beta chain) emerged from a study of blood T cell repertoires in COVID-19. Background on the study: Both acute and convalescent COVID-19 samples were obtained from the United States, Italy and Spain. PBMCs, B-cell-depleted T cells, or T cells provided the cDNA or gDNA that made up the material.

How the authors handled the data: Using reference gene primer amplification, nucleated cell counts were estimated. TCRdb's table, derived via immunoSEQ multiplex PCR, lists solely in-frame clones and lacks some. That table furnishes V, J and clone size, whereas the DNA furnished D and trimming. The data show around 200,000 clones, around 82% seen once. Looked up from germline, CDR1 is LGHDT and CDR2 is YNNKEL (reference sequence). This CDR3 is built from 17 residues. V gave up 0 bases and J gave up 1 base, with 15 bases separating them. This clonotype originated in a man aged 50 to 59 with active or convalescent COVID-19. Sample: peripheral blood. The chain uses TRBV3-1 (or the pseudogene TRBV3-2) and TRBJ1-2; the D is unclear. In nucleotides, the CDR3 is TGTGCCAGCAGCCAAGATTTCCGGGGTTATATTAACTATGGCTACACCTTC. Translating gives CASSQDFRGYINYGYTF.